This T cell receptor (beta chain) was captured in a study of CD8 T cells in Susac syndrome. Study outcomes and limitations: In its TCR sequencing and HLA analysis, the study acknowledged that the number of individuals was relatively small.

The CDR3 loop spans 18 amino acids. V dropped 4 bases and J dropped 5; count of bases not matched to a gene: 17. Sequencing of TCR beta drew on CD8+ and CD4+ T cells from blood. About this clonotype itself: Its specificity is unknown.

Random hexamers were used to reverse transcribe an amount of 0.5 to 1 ug RNA. One entry per CDR3 protein, called by TCRdb with MiXCR from the immunoSEQ multiplex PCR reads. Found here are about 300,000 distinct CDR3 sequences, around 85% of them singletons; the top ten hold approximately 0.2%. Sequenced: CD8+ T cells from PBMCs. V usage is TRBV23-1 and J usage is TRBJ2-1; 7 nucleotides line up with TRBD2. TRBV23-1 is placed among ORFs of uncertain function. The clonotype originates from a human donor with multiple sclerosis. Here the CDR3 reads CASSRPGGAGTTNNEQFF. The CDR3, as DNA: TGCGCCAGCAGTCGACCGGGAGGTGCCGGGACGACCAACAATGAGCAGTTCTTC.